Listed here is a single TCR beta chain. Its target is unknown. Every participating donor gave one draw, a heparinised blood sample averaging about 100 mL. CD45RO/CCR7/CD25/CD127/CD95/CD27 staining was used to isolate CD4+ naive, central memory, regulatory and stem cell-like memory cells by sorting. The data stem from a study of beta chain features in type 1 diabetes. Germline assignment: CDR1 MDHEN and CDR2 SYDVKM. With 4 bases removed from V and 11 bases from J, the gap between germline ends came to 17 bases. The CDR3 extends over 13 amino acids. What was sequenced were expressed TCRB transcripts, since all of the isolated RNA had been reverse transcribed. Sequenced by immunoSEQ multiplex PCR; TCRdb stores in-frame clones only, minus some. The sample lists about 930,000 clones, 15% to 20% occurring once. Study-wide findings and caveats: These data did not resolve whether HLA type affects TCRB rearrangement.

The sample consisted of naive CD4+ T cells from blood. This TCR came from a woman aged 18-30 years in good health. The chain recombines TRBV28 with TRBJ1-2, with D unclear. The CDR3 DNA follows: TGTGCCAGCAGTTCACCCCGAGGATCAACTTACACCTTC. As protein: CASSSPRGSTYTF.